This note documents a single T cell receptor beta chain sequence. Its specificity is not known. This sample is drawn from a study of cytomegalovirus exposure and HLA in healthy donors. PCR employed 60 Vbeta and 13 Jbeta primers. TCRdb's table, derived via immunoSEQ multiplex PCR, lists solely in-frame clones and lacks some. Of over 70,000 clones in the sample, about 80% were seen once. Germline V CDR1 and CDR2: SGHNT, YYREEE (reference sequence). The CDR3 runs to 15 residues. Trimming pared 1 base from V and 5 bases from J, leaving 12 bases between. Whole-study findings and limits: 87-base-pair reads could not separate some V segments, including TRBV6-2 and TRBV6-3. Highly shared sequence variants in one cluster were likely a sequencing artifact. A further, later analysis showed that HLA-associated TCR beta chains (compared with equally common others) were more clonally expanded. A later analysis by the authors found several of the most significant clusters apparently linked to common viral pathogens.

The sequencing sample was made of PBMCs. The chain has TRBV5-4 and TRBJ1-4; D gene unclear. This sequence was found in a male donor in good health and CMV-seronegative. In nucleotides, the CDR3 is TGTGCCAGCAGCTTGACTCCGGGTACGAATGAAAAACTGTTTTTT. Its translation: CASSLTPGTNEKLFF.